Included here is one T cell receptor beta chain sequence, with context. Its cognate antigen is unknown. The J segment lost 4 bases and the V segment lost 2 bases, leaving 4 bases of the junction unmatched. This CDR3 is built from 14 residues. Per the germline V gene, CDR1 is GTSNPN and CDR2 is SVGIG (reference sequence). The PCR had 60 Vbeta and 13 Jbeta primers. The protocol was immunoSEQ multiplex PCR, while the TCRdb copy is restricted to in-frame clones and leaves out a portion. The sample carries 90,000 to 120,000 clones, 82% recorded once. This record belongs to a study of cytomegalovirus exposure and HLA in healthy donors. Notes on the study in general: Among the sequence variants, a highly shared cluster was likely an artifact of sequencing.

The TCR sequence derives from a young man in good health and CMV-seropositive. The specimen was PBMCs. The chain has TRBV30 and TRBJ1-1; 10 bases fit TRBD1. This CDR3 is CAWSPGQGTTEAFF. DNA for the CDR3: TGTGCCTGGAGTCCGGGACAGGGGACCACTGAAGCTTTCTTT.